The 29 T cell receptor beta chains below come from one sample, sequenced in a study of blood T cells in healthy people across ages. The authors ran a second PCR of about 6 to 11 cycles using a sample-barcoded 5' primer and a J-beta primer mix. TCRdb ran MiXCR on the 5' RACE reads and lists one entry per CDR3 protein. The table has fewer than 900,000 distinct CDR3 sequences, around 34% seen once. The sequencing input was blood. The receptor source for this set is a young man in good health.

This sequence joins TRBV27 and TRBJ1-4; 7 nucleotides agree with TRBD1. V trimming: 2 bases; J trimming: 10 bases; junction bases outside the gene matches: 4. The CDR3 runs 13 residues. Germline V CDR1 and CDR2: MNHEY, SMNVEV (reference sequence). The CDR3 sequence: CASSLDREGKLFF. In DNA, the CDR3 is TGTGCCAGCAGTTTAGACAGGGAGGGAAAACTGTTTTTT.

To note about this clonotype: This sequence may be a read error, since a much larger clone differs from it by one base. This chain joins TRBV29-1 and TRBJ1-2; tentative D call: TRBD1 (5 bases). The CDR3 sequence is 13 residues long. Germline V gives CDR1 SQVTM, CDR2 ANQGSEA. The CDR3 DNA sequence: TGCGGCGTTGATGACAGAACCTTGGGGGGCTACACCTTC. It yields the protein CGVDDRTLGGYTF. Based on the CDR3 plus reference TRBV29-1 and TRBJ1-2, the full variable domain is SAVISQKPSRDICQRGTSLTIQCQVDSQVTMMFWYRQQPGQSLTLIATANQGSEATYESGFVIDKFPISRPNLTFSTLTVSNMSPEDSSIYLCGVDDRTLGGYTFGSGTRLTVV.

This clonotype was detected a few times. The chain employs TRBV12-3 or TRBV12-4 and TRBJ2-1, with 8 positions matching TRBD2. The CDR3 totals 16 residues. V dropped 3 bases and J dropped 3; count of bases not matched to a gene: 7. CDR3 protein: CASSLGRGGYYNEQFF. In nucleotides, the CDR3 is TGTGCCAGCAGTTTGGGACGGGGGGGCTACTACAATGAGCAGTTCTTC.

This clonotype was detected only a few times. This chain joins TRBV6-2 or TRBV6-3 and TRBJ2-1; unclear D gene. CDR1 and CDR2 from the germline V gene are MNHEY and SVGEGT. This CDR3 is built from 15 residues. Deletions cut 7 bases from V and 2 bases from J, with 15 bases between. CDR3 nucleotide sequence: TGTGCCAGCACCCCACGAACAGTTCCCTACAATGAGCAGTTCTTC. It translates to CASTPRTVPYNEQFF.

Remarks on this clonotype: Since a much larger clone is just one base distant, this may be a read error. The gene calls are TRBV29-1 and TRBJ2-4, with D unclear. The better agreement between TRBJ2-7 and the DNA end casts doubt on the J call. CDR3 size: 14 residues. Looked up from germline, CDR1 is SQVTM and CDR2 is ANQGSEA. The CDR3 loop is CSVGIPASLTEQYF. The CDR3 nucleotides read TGCAGCGTTGGGATTCCGGCAAGTCTAACCGAGCAGTACTTC.

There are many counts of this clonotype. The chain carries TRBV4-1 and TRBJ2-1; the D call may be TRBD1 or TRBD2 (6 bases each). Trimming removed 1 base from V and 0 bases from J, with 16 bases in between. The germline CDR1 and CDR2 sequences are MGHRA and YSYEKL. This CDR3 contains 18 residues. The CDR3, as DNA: TGCGCCAGCAGCCAAGCCCTCCGAGAGGGGGGCTCCTACAATGAGCAGTTCTTC. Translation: CASSQALREGGSYNEQFF.

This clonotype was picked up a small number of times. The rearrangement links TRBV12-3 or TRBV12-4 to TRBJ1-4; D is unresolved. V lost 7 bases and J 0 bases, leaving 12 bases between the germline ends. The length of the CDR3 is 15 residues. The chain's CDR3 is CASKRSGATNEKLFF. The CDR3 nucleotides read TGTGCCAGCAAAAGATCGGGAGCAACTAATGAAAAACTGTTTTTT.

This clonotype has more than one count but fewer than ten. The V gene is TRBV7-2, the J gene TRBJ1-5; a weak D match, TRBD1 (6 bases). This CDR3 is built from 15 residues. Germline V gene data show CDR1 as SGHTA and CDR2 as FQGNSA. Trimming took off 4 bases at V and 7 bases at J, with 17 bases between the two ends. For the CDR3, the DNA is TGTGCCAGCAGCTCCACGGGGGGACAAAGACAGCCCCAGCATTTT. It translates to CASSSTGGQRQPQHF.

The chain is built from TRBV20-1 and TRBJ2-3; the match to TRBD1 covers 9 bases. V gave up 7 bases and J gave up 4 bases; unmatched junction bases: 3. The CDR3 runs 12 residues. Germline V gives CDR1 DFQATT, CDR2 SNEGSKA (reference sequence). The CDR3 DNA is TGCAGTGGTACAGGGGGCCCAGATACGCAGTATTTT. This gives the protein CSGTGGPDTQYF.

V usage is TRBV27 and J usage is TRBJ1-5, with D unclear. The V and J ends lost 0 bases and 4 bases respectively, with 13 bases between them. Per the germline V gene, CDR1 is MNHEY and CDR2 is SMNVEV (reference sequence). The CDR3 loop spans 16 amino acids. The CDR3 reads CASSLSGSRQNQPQHF. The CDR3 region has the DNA TGTGCCAGCAGTTTATCGGGATCCAGACAAAATCAGCCCCAGCATTTT.

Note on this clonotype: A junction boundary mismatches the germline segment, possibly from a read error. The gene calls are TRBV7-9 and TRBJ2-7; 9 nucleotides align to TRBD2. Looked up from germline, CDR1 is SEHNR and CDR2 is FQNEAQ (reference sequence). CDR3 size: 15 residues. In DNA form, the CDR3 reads TGTGCCGGCAGCTCCAGCGGGGGGTCCTCCTACGAGCAGTACTTC. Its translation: CAGSSSGGSSYEQYF. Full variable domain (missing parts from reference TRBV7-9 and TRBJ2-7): DTGVSQNPRHKITKRGQNVTFRCDPISEHNRLYWYRQTLGQGPEFLTYFQNEAQLEKSRLLSDRFSAERPKGSFSTLEIQRTEQGDSAMYLCAGSSSGGSSYEQYFGPGTRLTVT.

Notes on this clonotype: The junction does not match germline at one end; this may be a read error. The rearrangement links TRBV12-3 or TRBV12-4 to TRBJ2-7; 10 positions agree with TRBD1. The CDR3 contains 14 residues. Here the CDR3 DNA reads TGTGCCAGCAGCCAGACAGGGGGCGATTACGAGCGGTACTTC. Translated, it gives CASSQTGGDYERYF.

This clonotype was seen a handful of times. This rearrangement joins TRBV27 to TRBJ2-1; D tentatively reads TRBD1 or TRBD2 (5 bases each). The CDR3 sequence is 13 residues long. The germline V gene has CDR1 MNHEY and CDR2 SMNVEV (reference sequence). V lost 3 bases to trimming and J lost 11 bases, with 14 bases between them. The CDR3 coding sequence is TGTGCCAGCAGTTTCGCACGGGGCCCTAAGCAGTTCTTC. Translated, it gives CASSFARGPKQFF.

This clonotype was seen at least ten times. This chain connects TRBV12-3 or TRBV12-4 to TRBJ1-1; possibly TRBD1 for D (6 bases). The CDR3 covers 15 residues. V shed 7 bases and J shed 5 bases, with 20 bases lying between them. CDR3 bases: TGTGCCAGCAACATCGGAGAGGGGGGGAGGACTGAAGCTTTCTTT. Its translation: CASNIGEGGRTEAFF.

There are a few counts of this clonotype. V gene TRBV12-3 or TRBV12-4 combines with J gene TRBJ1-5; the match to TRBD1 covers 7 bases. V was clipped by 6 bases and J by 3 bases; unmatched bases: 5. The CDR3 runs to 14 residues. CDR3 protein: CASSAGQINQPQHF. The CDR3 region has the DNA TGTGCCAGCAGCGCGGGACAGATCAATCAGCCCCAGCATTTT.

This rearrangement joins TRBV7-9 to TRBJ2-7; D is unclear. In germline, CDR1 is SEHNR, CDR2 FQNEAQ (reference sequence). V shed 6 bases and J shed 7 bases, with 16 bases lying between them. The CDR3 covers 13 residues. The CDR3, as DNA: TGTGCCAGCAGTCCCGAGAACTACAATGAGCAGTACTTC. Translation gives CASSPENYNEQYF. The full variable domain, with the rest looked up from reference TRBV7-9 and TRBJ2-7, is DTGVSQNPRHKITKRGQNVTFRCDPISEHNRLYWYRQTLGQGPEFLTYFQNEAQLEKSRLLSDRFSAERPKGSFSTLEIQRTEQGDSAMYLCASSPENYNEQYFGPGTRLTVT.

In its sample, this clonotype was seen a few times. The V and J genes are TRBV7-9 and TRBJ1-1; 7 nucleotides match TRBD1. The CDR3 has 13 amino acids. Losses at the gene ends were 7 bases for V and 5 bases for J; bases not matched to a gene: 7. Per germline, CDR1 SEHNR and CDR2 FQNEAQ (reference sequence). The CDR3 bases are TGTGCCAGCAATTCAGGGGGAAAAACTGAAGCTTTCTTT. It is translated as CASNSGGKTEAFF.

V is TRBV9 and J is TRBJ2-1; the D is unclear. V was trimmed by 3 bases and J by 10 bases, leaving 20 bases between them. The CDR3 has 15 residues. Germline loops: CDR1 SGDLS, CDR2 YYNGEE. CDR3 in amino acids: CASSATSRGSYEQFF. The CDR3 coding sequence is TGTGCCAGCAGCGCGACATCTAGAGGCTCCTACGAGCAGTTCTTC. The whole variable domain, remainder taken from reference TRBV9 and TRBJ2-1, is DSGVTQTPKHLITATGQRVTLRCSPRSGDLSVYWYQQSLDQGLQFLIQYYNGEERAKGNILERFSAQQFPDLHSELNLSSLELGDSALYFCASSATSRGSYEQFFGPGTRLTVL.

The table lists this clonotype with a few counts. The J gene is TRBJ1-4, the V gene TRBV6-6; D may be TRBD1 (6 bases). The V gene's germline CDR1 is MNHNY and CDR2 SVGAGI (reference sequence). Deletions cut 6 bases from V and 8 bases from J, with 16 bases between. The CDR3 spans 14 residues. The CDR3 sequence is CASSNRASREKLFF. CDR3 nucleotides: TGTGCCAGCAGCAACAGGGCTAGTCGAGAAAAACTGTTTTTT.

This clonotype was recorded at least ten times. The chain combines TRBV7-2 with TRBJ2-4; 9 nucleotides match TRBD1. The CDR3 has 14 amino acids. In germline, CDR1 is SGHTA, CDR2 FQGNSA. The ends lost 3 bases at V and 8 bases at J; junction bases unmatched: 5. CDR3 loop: CASSFPGQGDIQYF. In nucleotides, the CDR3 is TGTGCCAGCAGCTTCCCGGGACAGGGTGACATTCAGTACTTC.

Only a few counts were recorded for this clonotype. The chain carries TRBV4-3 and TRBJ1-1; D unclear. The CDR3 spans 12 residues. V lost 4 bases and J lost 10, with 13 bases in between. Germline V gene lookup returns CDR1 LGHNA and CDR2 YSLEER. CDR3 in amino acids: CASSPDGSRAFF. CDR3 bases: TGCGCCAGCAGCCCGGACGGATCTAGAGCTTTCTTT.

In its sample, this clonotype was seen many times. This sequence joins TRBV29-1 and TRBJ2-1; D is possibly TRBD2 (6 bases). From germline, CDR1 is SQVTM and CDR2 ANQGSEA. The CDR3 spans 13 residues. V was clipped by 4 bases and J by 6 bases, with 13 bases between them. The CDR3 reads CSVVGGTSNEQFF. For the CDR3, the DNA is TGCAGCGTTGTGGGGGGTACCTCCAATGAGCAGTTCTTC.

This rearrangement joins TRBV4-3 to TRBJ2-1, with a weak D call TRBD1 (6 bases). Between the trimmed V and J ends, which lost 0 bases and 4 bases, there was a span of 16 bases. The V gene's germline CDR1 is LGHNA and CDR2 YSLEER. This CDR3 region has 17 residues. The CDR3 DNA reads TGCGCCAGCAGCCAAGAAGGGGGAGTCCTTAGTTACAATGAGCAGTTCTTC. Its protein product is CASSQEGGVLSYNEQFF.

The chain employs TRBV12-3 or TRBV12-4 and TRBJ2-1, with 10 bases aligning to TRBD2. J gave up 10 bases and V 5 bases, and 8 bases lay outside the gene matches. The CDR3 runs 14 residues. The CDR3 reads CASSPSGGPHEQFF. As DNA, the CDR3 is TGTGCCAGCAGTCCTAGCGGGGGTCCTCACGAGCAGTTCTTC.

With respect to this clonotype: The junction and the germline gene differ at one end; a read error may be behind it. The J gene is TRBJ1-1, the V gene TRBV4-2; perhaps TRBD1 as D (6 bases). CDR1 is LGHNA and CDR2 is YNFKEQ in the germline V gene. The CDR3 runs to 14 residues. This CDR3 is CAGSLGGESTEAFF. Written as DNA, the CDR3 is TGTGCCGGCAGCTTAGGGGGGGAGAGCACTGAAGCTTTCTTT.

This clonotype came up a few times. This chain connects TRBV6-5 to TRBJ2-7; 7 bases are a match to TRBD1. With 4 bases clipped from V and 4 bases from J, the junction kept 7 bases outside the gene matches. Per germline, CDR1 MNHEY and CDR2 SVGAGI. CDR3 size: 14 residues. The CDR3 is CASSSTGRKYEQYF. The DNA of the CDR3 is TGTGCCAGCAGTTCGACAGGGAGAAAGTACGAGCAGTACTTC.

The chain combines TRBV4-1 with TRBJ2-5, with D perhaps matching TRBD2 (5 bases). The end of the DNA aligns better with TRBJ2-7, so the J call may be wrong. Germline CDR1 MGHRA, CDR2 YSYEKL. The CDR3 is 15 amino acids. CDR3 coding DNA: TGCGCCAGCAGCCAAGCGGCGGGCCCGTACTACGAGCAGTACTTC. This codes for CASSQAAGPYYEQYF.

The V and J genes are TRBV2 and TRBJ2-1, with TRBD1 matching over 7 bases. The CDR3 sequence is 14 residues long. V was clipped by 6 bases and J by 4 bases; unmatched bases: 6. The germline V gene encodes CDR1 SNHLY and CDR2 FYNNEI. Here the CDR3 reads CASRAGTAYNEQFF. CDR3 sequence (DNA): TGTGCCAGCAGGGCCGGGACAGCATACAATGAGCAGTTCTTC.

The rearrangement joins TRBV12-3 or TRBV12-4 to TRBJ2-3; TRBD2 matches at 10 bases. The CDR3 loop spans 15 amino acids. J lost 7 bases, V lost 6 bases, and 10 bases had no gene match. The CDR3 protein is CASSPERGGRNTQYF. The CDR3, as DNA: TGTGCCAGCAGCCCAGAGCGGGGGGGCCGAAATACGCAGTATTTT.